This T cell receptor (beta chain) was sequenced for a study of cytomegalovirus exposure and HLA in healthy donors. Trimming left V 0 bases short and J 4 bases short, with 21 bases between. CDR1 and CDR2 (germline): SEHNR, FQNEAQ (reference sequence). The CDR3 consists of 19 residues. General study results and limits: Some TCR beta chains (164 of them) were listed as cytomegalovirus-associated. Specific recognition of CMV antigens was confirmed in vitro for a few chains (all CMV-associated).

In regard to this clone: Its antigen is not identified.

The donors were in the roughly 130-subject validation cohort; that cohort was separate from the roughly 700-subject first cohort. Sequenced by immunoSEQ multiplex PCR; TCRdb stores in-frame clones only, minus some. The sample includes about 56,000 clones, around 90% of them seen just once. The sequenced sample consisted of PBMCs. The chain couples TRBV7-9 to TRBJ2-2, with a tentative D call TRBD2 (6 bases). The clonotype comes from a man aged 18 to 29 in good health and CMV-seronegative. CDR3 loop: CASSLALTGGERFTGELFF. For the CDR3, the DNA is TGTGCCAGCAGCTTAGCCCTAACGGGCGGGGAGCGGTTCACCGGGGAGCTGTTTTTT. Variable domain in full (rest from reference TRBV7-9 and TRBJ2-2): DTGVSQNPRHKITKRGQNVTFRCDPISEHNRLYWYRQTLGQGPEFLTYFQNEAQLEKSRLLSDRFSAERPKGSFSTLEIQRTEQGDSAMYLCASSLALTGGERFTGELFFGEGSRLTVL.